Each of the 8 T cell receptor beta chains below was sequenced from the same sample in a study of Graves' ophthalmopathy and Graves' hyperthyroidism. Scientists amplified the TCR beta CDR3 regions from RNA transcripts. RT-PCR with HTBI primers came first, then second-round multiplex PCR. Via MiXCR, TCRdb re-called the multiplex PCR reads, giving one row per CDR3 protein. This sample has about 420,000 distinct CDR3 sequences, with under 25% found just once. What was sequenced was peripheral blood. The receptor source for this set is a woman aged 18 to 35 with stable Graves' hyperthyroidism.

Ten or more counts support this clonotype. The chain employs TRBV6-1 and TRBJ1-5, with unresolved D. The CDR3 runs 17 residues. V was clipped by 5 bases and J by 1 base, with 18 bases between them. Germline V CDR1 and CDR2: MNHNS, SASEGT. CDR3 DNA sequence: TGTGCCAGCAGTAAGGAAGGCAACTTTTACAGCAATCAGCCCCAGCATTTT. Protein product: CASSKEGNFYSNQPQHF.

This clonotype occurred many times. This chain uses TRBV10-3 with TRBJ1-3, with unresolved D. V gave up 6 bases and J gave up 0 bases, with 15 bases separating them. CDR1 is ENHRY, CDR2 SYGVKD, per germline. This CDR3 has 16 amino acids. CDR3 sequence reads: CAIRAREPNSGNTIYF. The CDR3 DNA is TGTGCCATCAGAGCCAGAGAGCCTAACTCTGGAAACACCATATATTTT.

This clonotype was counted between two and nine times. V is TRBV6-2 or TRBV6-3 and J is TRBJ1-1; D remains unclear. This CDR3 is 11 amino acids long. Germline V gene sequence: CDR1 MNHEY, CDR2 SVGEGT. Trimming left V 10 bases short and J 6 bases short, with 12 bases between. CDR3 coding DNA: TGTGCCATCTCAGGCGTAGCTGAAGCTTTCTTT. Protein: CAISGVAEAFF.

This clonotype has more than one count but fewer than ten. A much larger clonotype is one base distant, so this may be a read error. This chain links TRBV5-1 with TRBJ1-6; D call uncertain. CDR3 length: 13 residues. Germline loops: CDR1 SGHRS, CDR2 YFSETQ. CDR3 DNA sequence: TGCGCCAGCAGCTTGGAGGACTCTTCACACCTCCACTTT. Encoded protein: CASSLEDSSHLHF.

This clonotype was seen ten or more times. The genes are TRBV10-3 and TRBJ2-2, with D perhaps TRBD1 (5 bases). The CDR3 is 13 amino acids. The V and J ends lost 8 bases and 0 bases respectively, with 7 bases between them. The germline V gene encodes CDR1 ENHRY and CDR2 SYGVKD. The CDR3 DNA reads TGTGCCATCGGGGCCCCGAACACCGGGGAGCTGTTTTTT. As protein: CAIGAPNTGELFF.

In this sample, this clonotype turned up a few times. This may be a read error, as it is one base from a much larger clone. This chain joins TRBV6-2 or TRBV6-3 and TRBJ2-2, with 7 bases fitting TRBD1. CDR3 length: 16 residues. Unmatched junction bases numbered 13, after V lost 8 bases and J lost 4 bases. Germline loops: CDR1 MNHEY, CDR2 SVGEGT. As DNA, the CDR3 is TGTGCCAGCCGTTTCTCGGGATCAGGGGGCACCGGGGAGCTGTTTTTT. Its translation is CASRFSGSGGTGELFF.

This clonotype was counted ten times or more. This chain links TRBV11-2 with TRBJ2-3; D unresolved. The CDR3 contains 13 residues. The V gene's germline CDR1 is SGHAT and CDR2 FQNNGV. The V end was cut by 5 bases, the J end by 0 bases, with 6 bases between. The CDR3 protein is CASSPASTDTQYF. DNA for the CDR3: TGTGCCAGCAGCCCCGCCAGCACAGATACGCAGTATTTT.

This clonotype was detected ten times or more. The junction and the germline gene differ at one end; a read error may be behind it. The V call is TRBV6-2 or TRBV6-3, the J call TRBJ2-4, with 9 bases matching TRBD2. The CDR3 is 18 amino acids. Germline CDR1 and CDR2: MNHEY and SVGEGT. CDR3 nucleotide sequence: TGTGCCAGCAGTTACCCACTAGCGGGTTATCTAGCCAAAAACATTAAGTACTTC. Protein: CASSYPLAGYLAKNIKYF.